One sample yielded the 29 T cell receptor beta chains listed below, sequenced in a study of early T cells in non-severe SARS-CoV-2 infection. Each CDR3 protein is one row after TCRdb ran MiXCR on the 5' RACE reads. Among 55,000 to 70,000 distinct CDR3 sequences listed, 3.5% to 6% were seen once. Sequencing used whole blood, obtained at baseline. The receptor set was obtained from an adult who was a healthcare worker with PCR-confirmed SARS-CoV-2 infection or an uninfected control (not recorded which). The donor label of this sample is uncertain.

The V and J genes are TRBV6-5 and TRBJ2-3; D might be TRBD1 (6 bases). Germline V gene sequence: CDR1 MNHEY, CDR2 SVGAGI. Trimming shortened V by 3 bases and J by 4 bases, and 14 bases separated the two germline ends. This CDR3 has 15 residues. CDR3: CASSYMGAGADTQYF. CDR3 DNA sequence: TGTGCCAGCAGTTATATGGGGGCCGGAGCAGATACGCAGTATTTT.

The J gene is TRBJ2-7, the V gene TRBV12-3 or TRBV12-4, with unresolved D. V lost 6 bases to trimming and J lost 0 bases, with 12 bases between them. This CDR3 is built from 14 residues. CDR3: CASSALGNSYEQYF. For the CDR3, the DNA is TGTGCCAGCAGCGCCTTGGGCAACTCCTACGAGCAGTACTTC.

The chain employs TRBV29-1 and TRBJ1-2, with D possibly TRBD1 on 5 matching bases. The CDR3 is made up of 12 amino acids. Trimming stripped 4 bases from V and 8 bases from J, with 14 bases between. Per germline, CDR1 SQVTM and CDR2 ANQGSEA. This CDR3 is CSVGPGRGGYTF. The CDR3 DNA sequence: TGCAGCGTTGGACCGGGAAGGGGAGGCTACACCTTC.

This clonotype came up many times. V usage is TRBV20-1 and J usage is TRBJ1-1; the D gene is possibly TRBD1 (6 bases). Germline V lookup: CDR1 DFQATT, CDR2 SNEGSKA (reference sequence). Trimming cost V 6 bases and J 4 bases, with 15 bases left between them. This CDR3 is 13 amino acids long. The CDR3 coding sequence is TGCAGTGCCGCAATGGGAGGGGGCACTGAAGCTTTCTTT. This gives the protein CSAAMGGGTEAFF.

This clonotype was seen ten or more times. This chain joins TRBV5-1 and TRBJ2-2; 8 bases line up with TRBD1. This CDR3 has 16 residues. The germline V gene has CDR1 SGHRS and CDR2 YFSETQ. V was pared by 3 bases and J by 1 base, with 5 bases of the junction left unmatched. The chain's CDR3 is CASSSPGQVNTGELFF. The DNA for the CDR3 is TGCGCCAGCAGCTCACCGGGACAGGTGAACACCGGGGAGCTGTTTTTT.

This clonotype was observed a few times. The chain's CDR3 is CAARGQSYGYTF. CDR3 sequence (DNA): TGTGCCGCCCGGGGGCAGTCCTATGGCTACACCTTC. This chain connects TRBV28 to TRBJ1-2; D is possibly TRBD1 (6 bases). Per the germline V gene, CDR1 is MDHEN and CDR2 is SYDVKM. CDR3 size: 12 residues. Between the trimmed V and J ends, which lost 11 bases and 4 bases, there was a span of 14 bases.

The CDR3 sequence is CASSLVITREQYF. CDR3 in DNA: TGTGCCAGCAGCTTAGTAATAACCCGGGAGCAGTACTTC. The rearrangement joins TRBV7-2 to TRBJ2-7; D is unclear. Germline V CDR1 and CDR2: SGHTA, FQGNSA. The CDR3 sequence is 13 residues long. Trimming removed 1 base at V and 7 bases at J, with 11 bases between.

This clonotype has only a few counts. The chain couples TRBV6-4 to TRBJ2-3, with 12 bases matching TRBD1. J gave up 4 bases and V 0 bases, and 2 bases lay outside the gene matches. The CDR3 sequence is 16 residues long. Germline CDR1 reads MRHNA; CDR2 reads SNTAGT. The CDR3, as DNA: TGTGCCAGCAGTGACTCGGGACAGGGGGCCCCAGATACGCAGTATTTT. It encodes CASSDSGQGAPDTQYF.

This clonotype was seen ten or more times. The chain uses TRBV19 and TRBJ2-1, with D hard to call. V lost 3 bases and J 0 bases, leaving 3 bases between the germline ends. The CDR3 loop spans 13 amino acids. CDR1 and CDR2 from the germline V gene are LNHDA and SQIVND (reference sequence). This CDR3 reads CASSIISYNEQFF. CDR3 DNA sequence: TGTGCCAGTAGTATCATCTCCTACAATGAGCAGTTCTTC.

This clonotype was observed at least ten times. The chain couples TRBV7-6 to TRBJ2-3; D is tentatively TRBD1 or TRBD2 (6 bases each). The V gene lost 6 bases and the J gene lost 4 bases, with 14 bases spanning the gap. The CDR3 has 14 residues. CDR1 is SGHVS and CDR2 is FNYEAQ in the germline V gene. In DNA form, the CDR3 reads TGTGCCAGCAGTCCACCTCGGGGGCCAGATACGCAGTATTTT. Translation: CASSPPRGPDTQYF.

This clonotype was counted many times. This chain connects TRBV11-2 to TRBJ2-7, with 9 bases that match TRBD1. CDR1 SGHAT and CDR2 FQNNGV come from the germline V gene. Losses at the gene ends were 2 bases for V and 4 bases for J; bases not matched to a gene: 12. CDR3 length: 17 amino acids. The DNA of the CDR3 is TGTGCCAGCAGCTTATCGAGGCCAACAGGGGGCGGGTACGAGCAGTACTTC. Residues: CASSLSRPTGGGYEQYF. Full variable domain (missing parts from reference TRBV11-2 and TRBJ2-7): EAGVAQSPRYKIIEKRQSVAFWCNPISGHATLYWYQQILGQGPKLLIQFQNNGVVDDSQLPKDRFSAERLKGVDSTLKIQPAKLEDSAVYLCASSLSRPTGGGYEQYFGPGTRLTVT.

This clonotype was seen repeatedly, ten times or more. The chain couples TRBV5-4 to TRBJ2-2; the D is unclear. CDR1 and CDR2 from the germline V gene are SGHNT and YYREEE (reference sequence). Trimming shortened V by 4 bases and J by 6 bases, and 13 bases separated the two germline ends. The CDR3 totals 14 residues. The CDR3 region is CASSTLDNSGELFF. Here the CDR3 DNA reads TGTGCCAGCAGCACTCTCGACAATTCCGGGGAGCTGTTTTTT.

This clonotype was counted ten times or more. Written as DNA, the CDR3 is TGTGCCAATGACTATTTCAGGACTAATGAAAAACTGTTTTTT. It is translated as CANDYFRTNEKLFF. This rearrangement joins TRBV11-2 to TRBJ1-4; D unclear. This CDR3 has 14 residues. Germline V gene data show CDR1 as SGHAT and CDR2 as FQNNGV. Deletions cut 10 bases from V and 2 bases from J, with 14 bases between.

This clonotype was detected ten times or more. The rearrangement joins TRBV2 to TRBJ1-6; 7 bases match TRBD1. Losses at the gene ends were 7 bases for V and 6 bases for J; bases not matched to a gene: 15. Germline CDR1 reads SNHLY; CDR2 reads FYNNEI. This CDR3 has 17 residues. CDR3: CASTPARPGQSNSPLHF. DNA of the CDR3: TGTGCCAGCACCCCTGCCCGCCCGGGACAGAGTAATTCACCCCTCCACTTT.

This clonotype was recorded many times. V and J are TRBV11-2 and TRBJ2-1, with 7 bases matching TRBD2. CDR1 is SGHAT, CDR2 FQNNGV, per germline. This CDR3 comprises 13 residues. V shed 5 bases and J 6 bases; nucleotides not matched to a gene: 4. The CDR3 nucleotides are TGTGCCAGCAGCCCTGGACTAGTCAATGAGCAGTTCTTC. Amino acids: CASSPGLVNEQFF. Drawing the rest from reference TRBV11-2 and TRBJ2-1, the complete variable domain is EAGVAQSPRYKIIEKRQSVAFWCNPISGHATLYWYQQILGQGPKLLIQFQNNGVVDDSQLPKDRFSAERLKGVDSTLKIQPAKLEDSAVYLCASSPGLVNEQFFGPGTRLTVL.

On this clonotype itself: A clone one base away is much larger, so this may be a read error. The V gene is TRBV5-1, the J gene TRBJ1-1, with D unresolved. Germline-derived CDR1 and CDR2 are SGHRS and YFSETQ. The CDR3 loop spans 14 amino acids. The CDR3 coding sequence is TGCGCCAGCAGCTTGGCCGCCATGAACACTAAAGCTTTCTTT. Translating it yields CASSLAAMNTKAFF.

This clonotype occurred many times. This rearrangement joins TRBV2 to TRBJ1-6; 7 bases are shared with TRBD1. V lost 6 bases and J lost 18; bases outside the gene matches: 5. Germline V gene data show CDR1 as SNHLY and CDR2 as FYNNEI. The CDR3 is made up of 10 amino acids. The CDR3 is CASRGQSYHF. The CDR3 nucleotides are TGTGCCAGCAGGGGACAGAGCTACCACTTT. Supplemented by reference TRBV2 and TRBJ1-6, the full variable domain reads EPEVTQTPSHQVTQMGQEVILRCVPISNHLYFYWYRQILGQKVEFLVSFYNNEISEKSEIFDDQFSVERPDGSNFTLKIRSTKLEDSAMYFCASRGQSYHFGNGTRLTVT.

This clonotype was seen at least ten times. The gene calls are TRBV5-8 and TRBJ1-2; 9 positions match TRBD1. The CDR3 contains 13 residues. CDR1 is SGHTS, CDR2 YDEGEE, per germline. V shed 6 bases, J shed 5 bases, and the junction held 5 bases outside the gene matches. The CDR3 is CASITGQGYGYTF. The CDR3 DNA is TGTGCCAGCATCACGGGACAGGGATATGGCTACACCTTC.

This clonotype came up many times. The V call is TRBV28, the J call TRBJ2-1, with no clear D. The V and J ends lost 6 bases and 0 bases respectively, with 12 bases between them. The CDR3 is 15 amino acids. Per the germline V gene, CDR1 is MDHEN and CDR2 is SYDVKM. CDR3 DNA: TGTGCCAGCAGATCCCCTTATTACTCCTACAATGAGCAGTTCTTC. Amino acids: CASRSPYYSYNEQFF.

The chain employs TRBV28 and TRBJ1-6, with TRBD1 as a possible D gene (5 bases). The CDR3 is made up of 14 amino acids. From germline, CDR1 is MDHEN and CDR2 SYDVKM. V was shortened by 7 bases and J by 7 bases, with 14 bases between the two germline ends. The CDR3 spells CASILDILNSPLHF. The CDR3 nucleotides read TGTGCCAGCATCCTGGACATATTAAATTCACCCCTCCACTTT.

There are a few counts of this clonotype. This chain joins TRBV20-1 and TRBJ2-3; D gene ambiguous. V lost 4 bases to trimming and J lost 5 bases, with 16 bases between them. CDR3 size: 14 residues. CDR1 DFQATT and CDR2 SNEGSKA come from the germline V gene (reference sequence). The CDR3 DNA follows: TGCAGTGCTACTTCCAGGTTTGACCGAGATACGCAGTATTTT. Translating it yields CSATSRFDRDTQYF.

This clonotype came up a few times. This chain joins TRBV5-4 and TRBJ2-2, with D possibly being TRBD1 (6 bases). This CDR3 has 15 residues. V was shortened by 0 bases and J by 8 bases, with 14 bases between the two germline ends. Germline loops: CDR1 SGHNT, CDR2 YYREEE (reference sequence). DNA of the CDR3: TGTGCCAGCAGCTTGGTATCAGGGGCGAAAGGGGAGCTGTTTTTT. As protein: CASSLVSGAKGELFF.

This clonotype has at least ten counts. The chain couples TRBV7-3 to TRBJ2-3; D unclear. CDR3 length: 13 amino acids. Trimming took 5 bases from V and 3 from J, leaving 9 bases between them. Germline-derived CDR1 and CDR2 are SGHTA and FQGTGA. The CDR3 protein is CASSPHATDTQYF. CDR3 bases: TGTGCCAGCAGCCCCCACGCGACAGATACGCAGTATTTT.

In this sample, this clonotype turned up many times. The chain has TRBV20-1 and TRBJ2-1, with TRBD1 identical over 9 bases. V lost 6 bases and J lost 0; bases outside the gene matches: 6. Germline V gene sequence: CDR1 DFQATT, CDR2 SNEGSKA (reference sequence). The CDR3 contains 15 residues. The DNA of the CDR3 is TGCAGTGCCCGGACAGGGGCAAGCTCCTACAATGAGCAGTTCTTC. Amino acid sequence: CSARTGASSYNEQFF.

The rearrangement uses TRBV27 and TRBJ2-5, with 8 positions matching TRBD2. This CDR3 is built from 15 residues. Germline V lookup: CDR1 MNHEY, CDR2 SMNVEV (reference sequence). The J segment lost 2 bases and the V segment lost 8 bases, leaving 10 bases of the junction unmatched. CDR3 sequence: CASGRQLAGQETQYF. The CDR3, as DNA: TGTGCCAGCGGCCGACAGCTAGCGGGTCAAGAGACCCAGTACTTC.

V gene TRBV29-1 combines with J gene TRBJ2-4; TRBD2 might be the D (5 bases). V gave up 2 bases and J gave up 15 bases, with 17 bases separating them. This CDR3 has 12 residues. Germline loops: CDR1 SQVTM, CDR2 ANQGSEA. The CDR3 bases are TGCAGCGTTGAACTTTCCCGGGGTTACCGGTACTTC. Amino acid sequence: CSVELSRGYRYF.

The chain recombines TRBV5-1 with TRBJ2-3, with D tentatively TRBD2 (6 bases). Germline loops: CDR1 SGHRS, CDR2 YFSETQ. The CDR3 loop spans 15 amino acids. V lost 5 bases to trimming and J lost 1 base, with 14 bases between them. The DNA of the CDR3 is TGCGCCAGCAGAGAGGAGGGCAGCTGCACAGATACGCAGTATTTT. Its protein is CASREEGSCTDTQYF.

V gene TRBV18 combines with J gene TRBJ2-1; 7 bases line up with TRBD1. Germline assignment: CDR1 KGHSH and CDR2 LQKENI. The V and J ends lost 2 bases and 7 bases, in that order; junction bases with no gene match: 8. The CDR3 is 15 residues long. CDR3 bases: TGTGCCAGCTCACCATATCAAAACAGGGGAAATGAGCAGTTCTTC. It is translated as CASSPYQNRGNEQFF.

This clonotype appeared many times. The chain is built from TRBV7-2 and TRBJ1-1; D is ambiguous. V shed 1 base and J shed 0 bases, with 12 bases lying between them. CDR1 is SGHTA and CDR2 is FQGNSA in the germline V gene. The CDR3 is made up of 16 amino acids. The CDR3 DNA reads TGTGCCAGCAGCTTAGTAGCGCCTACAGTGAACACTGAAGCTTTCTTT. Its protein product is CASSLVAPTVNTEAFF. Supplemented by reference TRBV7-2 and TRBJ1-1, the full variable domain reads GAGVSQSPSNKVTEKGKDVELRCDPISGHTALYWYRQSLGQGLEFLIYFQGNSAPDKSGLPSDRFSAERTGGSVSTLTIQRTQQEDSAVYLCASSLVAPTVNTEAFFGQGTRLTVV.